The following is a TCR beta chain sequence with its context. Its antigen is currently unknown. MiXCR, applied by TCRdb to the RACE reads, yields one record per CDR3 protein. The table includes 120,000 or so distinct CDR3 sequences, around 11% detected once. The sample originates from a study of human T cells and chemical hapten exposure. Study results and limitations: DPC sensitization produced no change in TCRs with frequency above 1 in 1000.

The V gene end was trimmed by 6 bases and the J gene end by 5 bases; junction bases not matched to a gene: 10. The CDR3 spans 13 residues. The V gene's germline CDR1 is SQVTM and CDR2 ANQGSEA. Time point defined: patch test 3, about 24 weeks after DPC sensitization. The sample's treatment: therapeutic diphenylcyclopropenone sensitization with weekly scalp DPC. Extraction of total RNA was performed on unfractionated whole blood. The chain employs TRBV29-1 and TRBJ2-7; 7 bases agree with TRBD1. The sample in question was whole blood, obtained in connection with sensitization to the hapten diphenylcyclopropenone (DPC). The origin of this receptor is a woman between 45 and 60 years old with alopecia areata. Some clones in this sample may be carry-over from other donors' samples. In nucleotides, the CDR3 is TGCAGCGTGGGGGCAGGGGGTAACGACGAGCAGTACTTC. Protein: CSVGAGGNDEQYF.